This is a list of T cell receptor beta chains from one sample in a study of T cell responses to AZD1222 COVID-19 vaccine. Some clones are missing from TCRdb's copy, which holds only in-frame ones; the method was immunoSEQ multiplex PCR. The sample carries some 140,000 clones, more than 85% recorded once. Sample: peripheral blood, taken on day 0 of AZD1222 vaccination. All receptors derive from an adult in good health. Each CDR3 is given with its conserved first and last residue. A D gene is named only where the DNA matches it firmly. Not all rows give a size; the values are once, few, many and, for expanded clones, a class.

cdr3_length j_call clone_size v_call d_call cdr3_nt cdr3_aa
13 TRBJ1-1 NA TRBV10-3 TRBD1 TGTGCCATCTTAGGACAGGGGGCTACTGAAGCTTTCTTT CAILGQGATEAFF
12 TRBJ2-7 NA TRBV30 NA TGTGCCTGGAGTGTTTCGACTTACGAGCAGTACTTC CAWSVSTYEQYF
14 TRBJ1-1 NA TRBV19 NA TGTGCCAGTAGTGAAGGGAGGGGGAACACTGAAGCTTTCTTT CASSEGRGNTEAFF
13 TRBJ2-1 NA TRBV2 TRBD1 TGTGCCAGCATCCAGGACAGGGGGAATGAGCAGTTCTTC CASIQDRGNEQFF
15 TRBJ2-3 NA TRBV10-3 NA TGTGCCATCAAGTGGGGTCACGAGACGGGCCATACGCAGTATTTT CAIKWGHETGHTQYF
14 TRBJ2-1 NA TRBV9 TRBD1 TGTGCCAGCAGACCCGGACAGGGGGGAAATGAGCAGTTCTTC CASRPGQGGNEQFF
14 TRBJ2-7 NA TRBV4-3 NA TGCGCCAGCAGCCAAGTGGGCTATTCCTACGAGCAGTACTTC CASSQVGYSYEQYF
16 TRBJ1-1 NA TRBV7-3 TRBD1 TGTGCCAGCAGCTCGCAACCGAGGGGGCTTGACACTGAAGCTTTCTTT CASSSQPRGLDTEAFF
15 TRBJ2-1 once TRBV27 TRBD2 TGTGCCAGCAGACCCCGACTAGCGGATAAGAATGAGCAGTTCTTC CASRPRLADKNEQFF
16 TRBJ2-1 NA TRBV3-1/TRBV3-2 TRBD2 TGTGCCAGCAGTGACCCGGGACTAGCGGCATACAATGAGCAGTTCTTC CASSDPGLAAYNEQFF
13 TRBJ1-2 NA TRBV30 TRBD1 TGTGCCTTCCCCAACAGGGGAATCTATGGCTACACCTTC CAFPNRGIYGYTF
13 TRBJ2-7 NA TRBV12-3/TRBV12-4 NA TGTGCCAGCAGTTTTCAGGGAGGCTACGAGCAGTACTTC CASSFQGGYEQYF
14 TRBJ1-5 NA TRBV19 NA TGTGCCAGTAGTATAGCAGGAGGCAATCAGCCCCAGCATTTT CASSIAGGNQPQHF
15 TRBJ1-3 NA TRBV7-6 TRBD1 TGTGCCAGCAGCTTAGCTGGACAGGGACCGTCGCCCTTATATTTT CASSLAGQGPSPLYF
17 TRBJ2-7 NA TRBV15 TRBD1 TGTGCCACCAGCAGAGAGGGGGCGGGACAGGTCCCCTACGAGCAGTACTTC CATSREGAGQVPYEQYF
15 TRBJ1-4 NA TRBV18 NA TGTGCCAGCTCACCACCGGGACCGATAAATGAAAAACTGTTTTTT CASSPPGPINEKLFF
15 TRBJ1-1 NA TRBV27 NA TGTGCCAGCAGTCCGACAAACGGGGAGATCTCTGAAGCTTTCTTT CASSPTNGEISEAFF
15 TRBJ2-1 NA TRBV6-5 TRBD2 TGTGCCAGCAGCTACGGGACTAGCGGCTACAATGAGCAGTTCTTC CASSYGTSGYNEQFF
14 TRBJ2-3 NA TRBV7-6 NA TGTGCCAGCAGCTTCAGGAGGGTGGCAGATACGCAGTATTTT CASSFRRVADTQYF
13 TRBJ2-3 NA TRBV5-1 NA TGCGCCAGCTCCGAGGGGAGCACAGATACGCAGTATTTT CASSEGSTDTQYF
16 TRBJ1-3 few TRBV9 NA TGTGCCAGCAGCGTAGAGATAGCGAGCTCTGGAAACACCATATATTTT CASSVEIASSGNTIYF
14 TRBJ2-1 NA TRBV7-9 NA TGTGCCAGCAGCCCGGGACCCCAAGGTGGTGAGCAGTTCTTC CASSPGPQGGEQFF
14 TRBJ1-1 NA TRBV5-4 TRBD1 TGTGCCAGCAGCCTTGACAGGGGGCGTATTGAAGCTTTCTTT CASSLDRGRIEAFF
12 TRBJ1-2 NA TRBV6-4 NA TGTGCCAGCAGTGACAGCTTCTATGGCTACACCTTC CASSDSFYGYTF
12 TRBJ2-1 NA TRBV10-1 NA TGCGCCAGCAGTCATTCTAGAGGTGAGCAGTTCTTC CASSHSRGEQFF
14 TRBJ2-7 NA TRBV5-1 NA TGCGCCAGCAGCAGGGCGGGACGGCACTACGAGCAGTACTTC CASSRAGRHYEQYF
14 TRBJ2-7 NA TRBV9 TRBD2 TGTGCCAGCAGCGTGGGCGGGAGGGCCTACGAGCAGTACTTC CASSVGGRAYEQYF
15 TRBJ1-1 NA TRBV30 NA TGTGCCTGGAGTCCCCTCTCCCCCTTGAACACTGAAGCTTTCTTT CAWSPLSPLNTEAFF
14 TRBJ2-7 NA TRBV2 TRBD2 TGTGCCAGCAGGACTAGCGGGGGAGCCTACGAGCAGTACTTC CASRTSGGAYEQYF
16 TRBJ2-2 NA TRBV6-1 NA TGTGCCAGCAGTGGGCCGGCAGGCGGGGTCGCCGGGGAGCTGTTTTTT CASSGPAGGVAGELFF
14 TRBJ2-1 NA TRBV19 TRBD1 TGTGCCAGTAAGGTACAGGGGGCCTACAATGAGCAGTTCTTC CASKVQGAYNEQFF
17 TRBJ2-1 NA TRBV7-9 TRBD2 TGTGCCAGCAGCGGATGGGCGGGACTAGCGGAACTTAATGAGCAGTTCTTC CASSGWAGLAELNEQFF
17 TRBJ2-7 NA TRBV7-2 NA TGTGCCAGCAGCTTGGTCCCGTTGGAGGGGGAGTCTCACGAGCAGTACTTC CASSLVPLEGESHEQYF